This record concerns one TCR beta chain sequence. Its target is not known. The sample is drawn from a study of T cell responses to AZD1222 COVID-19 vaccine. V gave up 3 bases and J gave up 9 bases, with 12 bases separating them. This CDR3 contains 12 residues. Germline V CDR1 and CDR2: SQVTM, ANQGSEA. Study-wide points: Spike-specific TCR breadth and depth rose after two AZD1222 doses. Per reports, nearly half of all spike-specific TCRs target regions that are unmutated in variants. Repertoire sampling was restricted to post-peak T cell response timepoints. The donor group comprised mostly white British people and more females; the analysis possibly underestimated clonal diversity.

The repertoire was sequenced with immunoSEQ multiplex PCR; TCRdb's copy has only in-frame clones and lacks some. The profile shows 20,000 to 25,000 clones, approximately 80% of them singletons. The chain recombines TRBV29-1 with TRBJ2-1; tentative D call: TRBD2 (5 bases). This sequence was found in an adult in good health. This sample comprised peripheral blood, obtained on day 0 of AZD1222 vaccination. The CDR3 DNA reads TGCAGCGTTGAGGAGGTCAGTGTTGAGCAGTTCTTC. It codes for CSVEEVSVEQFF.